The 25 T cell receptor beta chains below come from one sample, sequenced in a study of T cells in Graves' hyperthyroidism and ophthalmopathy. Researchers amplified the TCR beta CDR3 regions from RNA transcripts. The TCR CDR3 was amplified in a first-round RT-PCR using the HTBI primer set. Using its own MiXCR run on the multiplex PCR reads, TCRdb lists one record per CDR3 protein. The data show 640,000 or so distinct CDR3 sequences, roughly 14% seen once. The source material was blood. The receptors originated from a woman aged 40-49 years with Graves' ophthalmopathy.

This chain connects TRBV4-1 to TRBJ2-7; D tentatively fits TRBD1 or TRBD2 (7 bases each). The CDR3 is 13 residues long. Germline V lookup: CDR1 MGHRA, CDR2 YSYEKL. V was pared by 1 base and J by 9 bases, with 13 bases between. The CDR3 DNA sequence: TGCGCCAGCAGCCAAGCCCAGGGGGGGGGGCAGTACTTC. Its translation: CASSQAQGGGQYF.

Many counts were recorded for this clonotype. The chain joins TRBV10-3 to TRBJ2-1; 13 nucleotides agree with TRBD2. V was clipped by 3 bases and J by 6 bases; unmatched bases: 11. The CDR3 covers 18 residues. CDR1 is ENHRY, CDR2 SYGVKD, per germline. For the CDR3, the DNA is TGTGCCATCAGTGAACTAGCGGGAGGGCCTTCCGGGGGCAATGAGCAGTTCTTC. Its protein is CAISELAGGPSGGNEQFF.

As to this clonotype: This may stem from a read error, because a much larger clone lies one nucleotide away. The chain's CDR3 is CASSYSWGAYEQYF. DNA for the CDR3: TGTGCCAGCAGTTACTCGTGGGGGGCCTACGAGCAGTACTTC. The chain has TRBV6-2 or TRBV6-3 and TRBJ2-7, with a tentative D call TRBD2 (6 bases). The CDR3 runs 14 residues. The ends were cut back, 0 bases at V and 2 bases at J, with 8 bases in the middle. Germline CDR1 and CDR2: MNHEY and SVGEGT.

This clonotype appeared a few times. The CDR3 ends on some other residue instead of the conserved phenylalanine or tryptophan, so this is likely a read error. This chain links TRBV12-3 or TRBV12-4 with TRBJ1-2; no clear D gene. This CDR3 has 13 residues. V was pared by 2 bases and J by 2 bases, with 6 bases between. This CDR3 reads CASSLTPNYGYTL. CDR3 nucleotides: TGTGCCAGCAGTTTAACCCCCAACTATGGCTACACCCTC.

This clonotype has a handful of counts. The CDR3 region is CASRTGGAGIDIQYF. The CDR3 DNA reads as TGTGCCAGTCGAACAGGGGGAGCGGGGATAGACATTCAGTACTTC. The chain recombines TRBV28 with TRBJ2-4, with a weak D call TRBD1 (8 bases). This CDR3 has 15 amino acids. Germline CDR1 reads MDHEN; CDR2 reads SYDVKM. V gave up 9 bases and J gave up 8 bases, with 23 bases separating them.

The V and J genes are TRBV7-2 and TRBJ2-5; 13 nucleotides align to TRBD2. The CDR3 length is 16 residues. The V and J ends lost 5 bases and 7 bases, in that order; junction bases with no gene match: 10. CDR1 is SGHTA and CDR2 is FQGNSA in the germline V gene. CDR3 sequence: CASSPASGLAGVTQYF. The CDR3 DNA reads TGTGCCAGCAGCCCTGCCAGTGGACTAGCGGGAGTGACCCAGTACTTC.

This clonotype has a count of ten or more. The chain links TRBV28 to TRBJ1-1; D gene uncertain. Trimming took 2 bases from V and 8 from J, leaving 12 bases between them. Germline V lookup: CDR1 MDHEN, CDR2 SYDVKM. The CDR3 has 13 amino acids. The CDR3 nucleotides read TGTGCCAGCAGTTTAACGGGAGGGTTAGAAGCTTTCTTT. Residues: CASSLTGGLEAFF.

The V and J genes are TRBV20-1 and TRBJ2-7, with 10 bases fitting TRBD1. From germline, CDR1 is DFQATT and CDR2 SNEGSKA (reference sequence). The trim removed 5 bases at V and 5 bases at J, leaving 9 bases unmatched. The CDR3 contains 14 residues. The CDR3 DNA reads TGCAGTGCTCGTTCCCGACAGGGGGCGAACGAGCAGTACTTC. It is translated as CSARSRQGANEQYF.

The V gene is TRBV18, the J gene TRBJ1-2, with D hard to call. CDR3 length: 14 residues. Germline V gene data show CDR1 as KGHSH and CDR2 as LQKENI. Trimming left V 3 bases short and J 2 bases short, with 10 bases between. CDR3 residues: CASSPNGDNYGYTF. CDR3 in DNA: TGTGCCAGCTCACCGAATGGTGACAACTATGGCTACACCTTC. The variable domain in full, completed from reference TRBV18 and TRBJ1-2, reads NAGVMQNPRHLVRRRGQEARLRCSPMKGHSHVYWYRQLPEEGLKFMVYLQKENIIDESGMPKERFSAEFPKEGPSILRIQQVVRGDSAAYFCASSPNGDNYGYTFGSGTRLTVV.

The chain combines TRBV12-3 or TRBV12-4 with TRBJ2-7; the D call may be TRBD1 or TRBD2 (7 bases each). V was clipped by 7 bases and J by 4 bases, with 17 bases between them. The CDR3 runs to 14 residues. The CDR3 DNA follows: TGTGCCAGCACCCTGTCAGGGGGGGCGTACGAGCAGTACTTC. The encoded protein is CASTLSGGAYEQYF.

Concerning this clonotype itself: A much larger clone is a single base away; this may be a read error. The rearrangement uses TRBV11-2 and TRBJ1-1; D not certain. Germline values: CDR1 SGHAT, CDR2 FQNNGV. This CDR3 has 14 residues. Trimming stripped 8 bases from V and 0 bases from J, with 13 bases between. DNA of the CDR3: TGTGCCAGCGGCCCTAATCGGATGAACACTGAAGCTTTCTTT. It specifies CASGPNRMNTEAFF.

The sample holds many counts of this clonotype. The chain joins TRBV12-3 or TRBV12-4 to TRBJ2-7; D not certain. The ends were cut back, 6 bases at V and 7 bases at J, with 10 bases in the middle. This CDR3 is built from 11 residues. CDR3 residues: CASSQAGEQYF. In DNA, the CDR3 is TGTGCCAGCAGCCAGGCCGGGGAGCAGTACTTC.

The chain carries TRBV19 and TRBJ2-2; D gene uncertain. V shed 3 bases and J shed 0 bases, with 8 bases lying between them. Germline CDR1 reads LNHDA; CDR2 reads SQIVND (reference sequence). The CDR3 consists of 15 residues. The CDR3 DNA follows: TGTGCCAGTAGTATGCGAGGTGCGAACACCGGGGAGCTGTTTTTT. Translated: CASSMRGANTGELFF.

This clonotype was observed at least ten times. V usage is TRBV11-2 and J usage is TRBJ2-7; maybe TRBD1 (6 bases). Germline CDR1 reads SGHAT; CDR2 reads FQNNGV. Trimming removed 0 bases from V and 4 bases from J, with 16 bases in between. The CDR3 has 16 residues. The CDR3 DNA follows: TGTGCCAGCAGCTTAGAAGGTGTGACAGGCCAGTACGAGCAGTACTTC. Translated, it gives CASSLEGVTGQYEQYF.

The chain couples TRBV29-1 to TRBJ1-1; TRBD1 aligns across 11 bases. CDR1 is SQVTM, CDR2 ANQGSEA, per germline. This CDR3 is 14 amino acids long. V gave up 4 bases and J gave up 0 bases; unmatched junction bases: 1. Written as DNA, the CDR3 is TGCAGCGTTGGGGACAGGGGGATGAACACTGAAGCTTTCTTT. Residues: CSVGDRGMNTEAFF.

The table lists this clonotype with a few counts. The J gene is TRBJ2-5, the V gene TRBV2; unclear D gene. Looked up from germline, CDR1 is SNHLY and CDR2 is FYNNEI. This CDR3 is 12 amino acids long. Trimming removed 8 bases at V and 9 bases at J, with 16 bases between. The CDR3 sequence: CASRASFPPQYF. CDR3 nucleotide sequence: TGTGCCAGCCGGGCCTCTTTTCCCCCCCAGTACTTC.

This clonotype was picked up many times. The DNA of the CDR3 is TGTGCCAGCAGTATGGGACTAGCGGGAGGGCCAGAGACCCAGTACTTC. Translation gives CASSMGLAGGPETQYF. The J gene is TRBJ2-5, the V gene TRBV6-5, with 16 nucleotides matching TRBD2. V dropped 5 bases and J dropped 4; count of bases not matched to a gene: 4. This CDR3 is built from 16 residues. Germline V gives CDR1 MNHEY, CDR2 SVGAGI.

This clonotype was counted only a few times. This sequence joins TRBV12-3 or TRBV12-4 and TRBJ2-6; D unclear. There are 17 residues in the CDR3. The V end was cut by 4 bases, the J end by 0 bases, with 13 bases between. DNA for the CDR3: TGTGCCAGCAGTTCAGCCCGGGCCCCCTCTGGGGCCAACGTCCTGACTTTC. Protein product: CASSSARAPSGANVLTF.

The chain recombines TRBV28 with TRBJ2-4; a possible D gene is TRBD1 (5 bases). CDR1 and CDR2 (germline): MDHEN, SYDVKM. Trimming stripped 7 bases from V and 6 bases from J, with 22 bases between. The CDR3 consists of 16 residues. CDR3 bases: TGTGCCAGCAAGAACGGGCCAGGTGGTAGGGGAAACATTCAGTACTTC. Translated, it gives CASKNGPGGRGNIQYF.

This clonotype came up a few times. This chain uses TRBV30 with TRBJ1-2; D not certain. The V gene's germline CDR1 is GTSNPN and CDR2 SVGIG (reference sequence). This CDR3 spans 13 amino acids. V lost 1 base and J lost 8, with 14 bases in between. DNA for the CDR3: TGTGCCTGGAGTGACAGCTGGGTAAGCGGCTACACCTTC. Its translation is CAWSDSWVSGYTF.

In nucleotides, the CDR3 is TGCAGCGTTGAGGATGGGGACCTCGGGTACGAGCAGTACTTC. It translates to CSVEDGDLGYEQYF. The chain couples TRBV29-1 to TRBJ2-7, with D possibly called TRBD1 or TRBD2 (5 bases each). This CDR3 contains 14 residues. CDR1 and CDR2 (germline): SQVTM, ANQGSEA. Trimming removed 3 bases from V and 4 bases from J, with 16 bases in between.

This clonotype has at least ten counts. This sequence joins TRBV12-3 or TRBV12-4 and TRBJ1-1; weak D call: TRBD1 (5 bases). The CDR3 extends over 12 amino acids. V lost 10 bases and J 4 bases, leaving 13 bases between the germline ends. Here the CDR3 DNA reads TGTGCCATCGGGACGGGAAGCACTGAAGCTTTCTTT. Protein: CAIGTGSTEAFF.

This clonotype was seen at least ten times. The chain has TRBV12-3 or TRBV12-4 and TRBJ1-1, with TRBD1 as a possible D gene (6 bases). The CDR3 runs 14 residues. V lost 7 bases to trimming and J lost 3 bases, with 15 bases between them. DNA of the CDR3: TGTGCCAGCACTCGATTCAGGGGCGACACTGAAGCTTTCTTT. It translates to CASTRFRGDTEAFF.

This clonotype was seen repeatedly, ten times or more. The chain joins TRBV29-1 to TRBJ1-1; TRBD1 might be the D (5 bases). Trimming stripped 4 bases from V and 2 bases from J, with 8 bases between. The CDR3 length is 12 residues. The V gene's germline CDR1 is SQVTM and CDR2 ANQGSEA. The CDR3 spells CSVAGGNTEAFF. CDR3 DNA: TGCAGCGTTGCGGGGGGAAACACTGAAGCTTTCTTT.

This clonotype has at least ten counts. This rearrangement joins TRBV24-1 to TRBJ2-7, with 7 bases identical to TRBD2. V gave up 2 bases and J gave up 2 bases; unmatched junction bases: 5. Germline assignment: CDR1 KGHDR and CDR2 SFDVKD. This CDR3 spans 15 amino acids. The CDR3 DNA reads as TGTGCCACCAGTGATTCGGGCGGGGGAGCCTACGAGCAGTACTTC. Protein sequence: CATSDSGGGAYEQYF.